This record covers a single T cell receptor beta chain. Its antigen is unknown. Deletions cut 5 bases from V and 6 bases from J, with 9 bases between. The CDR3 totals 12 residues. The data stem from a study of T cell responses to AZD1222 COVID-19 vaccine. Regarding the study as a whole: It was only a handful of AZD1222 recipients who were seropositive at baseline. Vaccination with two AZD1222 doses was followed by a rise in Spike-specific TCR breadth and depth.

Sequencing used immunoSEQ multiplex PCR; TCRdb keeps in-frame clones, though not all of them. The sample shows fewer than 150,000 clones, approximately 86% of them seen only once. The chain links TRBV12-3 or TRBV12-4 to TRBJ2-3, with D possibly TRBD1 on 5 matching bases. Sequenced here: peripheral blood, sampled 28 days after the second AZD1222 dose. The receptor comes from an adult who received the AZD1222 COVID-19 vaccine. Here the CDR3 DNA reads TGTGCCAGCAGTCACAGGAAGGATACGCAGTATTTT. Translation: CASSHRKDTQYF.